This T cell receptor (beta chain) originates from a study of blood T cell repertoires in COVID-19. Donors in Cohort 3 who had recovered were those with two negative PCRs, healthcare professional clearance, or resolution of their symptoms. How the authors handled the data: Scientists estimated how many nucleated cells there were by amplifying reference gene primers. Assay: immunoSEQ multiplex PCR; the TCRdb copy retains only in-frame clones and omits some. That table is the source of V, J and clone size, and D and trimming were worked out from the DNA. Here the sample spans 400,000 to 500,000 clones, roughly 90% being singletons. The clonotype was recovered from a woman aged 40 to 49 who had recovered from COVID-19. The source material was PBMCs or T cells enriched from blood (not recorded which).

CDR3 in DNA: TGTGCCAGCAGTTACTCGAGGGCGGGGGCGCGGACTGAAGCTTTCTTT. Protein: CASSYSRAGARTEAFF. This chain joins TRBV6-5 and TRBJ1-1, with a possible D match to TRBD1 (6 bases). The germline CDR1 and CDR2 sequences are MNHEY and SVGAGI. V was cut by 0 bases and J by 5 bases, with 16 bases left in between. CDR3 length: 16 residues.